This TCR beta chain was documented in a study of blood T cell repertoires in COVID-19. This clone was seen just once. Germline V gives CDR1 SGHRS, CDR2 YFSETQ. The CDR3 length is 13 residues. The V end lost 5 bases, the J end lost 6 bases, and 13 bases lay between the germline ends. Clones were sequenced by immunoSEQ multiplex PCR, and TCRdb holds only the in-frame ones, with some missing. Among tens of thousands of clones listed, 70% to 90% were seen once. The material sequenced was peripheral blood. The rearrangement joins TRBV5-1 to TRBJ2-3, with D tentatively TRBD1 (6 bases). The clonotype was recovered from a man older than 75 with active COVID-19. CDR3 residues: CASRANDRDTQYF. The CDR3 DNA is TGCGCCAGCAGGGCGAATGACAGGGATACGCAGTATTTT.